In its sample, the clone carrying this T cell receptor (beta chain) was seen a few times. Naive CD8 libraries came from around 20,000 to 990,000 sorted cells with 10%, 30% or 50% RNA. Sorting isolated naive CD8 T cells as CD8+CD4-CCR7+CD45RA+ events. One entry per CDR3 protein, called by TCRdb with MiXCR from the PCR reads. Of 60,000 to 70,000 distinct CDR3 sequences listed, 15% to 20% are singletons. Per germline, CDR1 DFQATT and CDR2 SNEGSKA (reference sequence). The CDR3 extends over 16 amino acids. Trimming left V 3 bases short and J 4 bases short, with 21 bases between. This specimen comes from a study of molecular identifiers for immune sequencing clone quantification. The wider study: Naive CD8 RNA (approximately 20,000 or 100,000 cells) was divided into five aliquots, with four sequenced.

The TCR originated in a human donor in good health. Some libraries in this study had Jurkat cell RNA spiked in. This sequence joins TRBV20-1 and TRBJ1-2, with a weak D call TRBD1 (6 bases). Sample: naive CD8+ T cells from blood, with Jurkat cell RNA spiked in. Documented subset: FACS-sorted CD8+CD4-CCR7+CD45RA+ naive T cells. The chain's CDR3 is CSARDEPWDNSYGYTF. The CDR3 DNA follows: TGCAGTGCTAGGGACGAACCCTGGGACAATAGCTATGGCTACACCTTC.